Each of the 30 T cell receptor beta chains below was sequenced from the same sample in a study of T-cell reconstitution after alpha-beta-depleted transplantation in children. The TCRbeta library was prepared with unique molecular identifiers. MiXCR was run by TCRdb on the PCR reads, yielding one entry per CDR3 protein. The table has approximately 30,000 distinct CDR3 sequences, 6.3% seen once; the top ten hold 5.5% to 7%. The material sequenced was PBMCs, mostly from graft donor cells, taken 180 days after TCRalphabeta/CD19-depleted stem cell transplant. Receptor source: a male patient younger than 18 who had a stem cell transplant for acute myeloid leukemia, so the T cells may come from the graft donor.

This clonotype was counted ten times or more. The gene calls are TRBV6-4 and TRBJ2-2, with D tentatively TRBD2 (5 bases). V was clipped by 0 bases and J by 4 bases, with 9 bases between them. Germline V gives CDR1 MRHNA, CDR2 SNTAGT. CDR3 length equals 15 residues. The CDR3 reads CASSDSAGFTGELFF. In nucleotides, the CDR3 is TGTGCCAGCAGTGACTCTGCGGGTTTCACCGGGGAGCTGTTTTTT.

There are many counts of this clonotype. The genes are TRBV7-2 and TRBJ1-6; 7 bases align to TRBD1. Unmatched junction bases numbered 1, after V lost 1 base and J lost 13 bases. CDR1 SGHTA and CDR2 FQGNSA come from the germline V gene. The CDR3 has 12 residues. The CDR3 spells CASSLGQGPLHF. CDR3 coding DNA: TGTGCCAGCAGCTTAGGACAGGGTCCCCTCCACTTT.

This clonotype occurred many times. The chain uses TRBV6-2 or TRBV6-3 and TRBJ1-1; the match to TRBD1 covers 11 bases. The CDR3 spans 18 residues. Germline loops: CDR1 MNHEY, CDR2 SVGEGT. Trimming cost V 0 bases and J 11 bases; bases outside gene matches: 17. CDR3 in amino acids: CASSYSFARDRGFVRAFF. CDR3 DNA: TGTGCCAGCAGTTACTCGTTCGCGCGGGACAGGGGGTTCGTTCGGGCTTTCTTT.

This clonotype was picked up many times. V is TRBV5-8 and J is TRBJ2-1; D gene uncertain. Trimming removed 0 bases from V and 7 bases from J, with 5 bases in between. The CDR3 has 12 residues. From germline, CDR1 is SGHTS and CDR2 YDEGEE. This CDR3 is CASSLVRNEQFF. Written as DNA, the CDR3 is TGTGCCAGCAGCTTGGTCAGGAATGAGCAGTTCTTC. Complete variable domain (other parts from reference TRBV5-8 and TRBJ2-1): EAGVTQSPTHLIKTRGQQATLRCSPISGHTSVYWYQQALGLGLQFLLWYDEGEERNRGNFPPRFSGRQFPNYSSELNVNALELEDSALYLCASSLVRNEQFFGPGTRLTVL.

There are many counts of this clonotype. The CDR3 spells CASSLQGPGTQYF. The CDR3 DNA sequence: TGTGCCAGCAGTTTACAGGGGCCAGGTACGCAGTATTTT. The V and J genes are TRBV28 and TRBJ2-3; TRBD1 might be the D (6 bases). Germline CDR1 is MDHEN and CDR2 is SYDVKM. Trimming cost V 2 bases and J 8 bases, with 11 bases left between them. The CDR3 totals 13 residues.

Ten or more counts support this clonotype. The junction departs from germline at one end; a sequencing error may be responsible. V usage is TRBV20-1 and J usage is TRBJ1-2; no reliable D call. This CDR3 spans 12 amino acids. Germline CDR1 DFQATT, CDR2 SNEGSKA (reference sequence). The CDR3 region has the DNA TGCAGTGCTCGAGAGGCCGATTATGGCTACACCTTC. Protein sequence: CSAREADYGYTF.

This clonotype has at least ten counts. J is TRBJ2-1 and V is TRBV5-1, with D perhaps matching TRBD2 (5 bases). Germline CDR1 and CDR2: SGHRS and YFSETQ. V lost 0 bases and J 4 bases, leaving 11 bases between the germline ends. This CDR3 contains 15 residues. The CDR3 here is CASSLEGRTYNEQFF. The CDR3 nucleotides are TGCGCCAGCAGCTTGGAAGGGAGAACATACAATGAGCAGTTCTTC.

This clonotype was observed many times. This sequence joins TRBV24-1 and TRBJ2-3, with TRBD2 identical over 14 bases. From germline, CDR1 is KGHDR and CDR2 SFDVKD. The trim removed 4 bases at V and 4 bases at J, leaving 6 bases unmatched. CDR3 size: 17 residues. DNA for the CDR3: TGTGCCACCAGTGACCTCGGGACTAGCGGGGGCCCAGATACGCAGTATTTT. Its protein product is CATSDLGTSGGPDTQYF.

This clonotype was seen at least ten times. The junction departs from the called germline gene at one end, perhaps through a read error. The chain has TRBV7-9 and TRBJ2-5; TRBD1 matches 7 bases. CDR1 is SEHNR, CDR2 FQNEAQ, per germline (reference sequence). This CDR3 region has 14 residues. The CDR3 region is CASSLDRAQETQYF. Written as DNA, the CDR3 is TGTGCCAGCAGTTTAGACAGGGCCCAAGAGACCCAGTACTTC.

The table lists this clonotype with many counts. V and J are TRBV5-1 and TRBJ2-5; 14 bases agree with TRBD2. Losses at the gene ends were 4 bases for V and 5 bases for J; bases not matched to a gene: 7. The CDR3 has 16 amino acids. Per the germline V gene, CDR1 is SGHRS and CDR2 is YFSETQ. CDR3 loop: CASSPGGLAGVETQYF. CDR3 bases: TGCGCCAGCAGCCCGGGGGGACTAGCGGGGGTGGAGACCCAGTACTTC.

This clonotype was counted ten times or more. CDR3 region: CSPGGYSDTQYF. Written as DNA, the CDR3 is TGCAGCCCGGGGGGGTATTCAGATACGCAGTATTTT. The chain combines TRBV29-1 with TRBJ2-3; the match to TRBD2 covers 8 bases. V trimming: 8 bases; J trimming: 4 bases; junction bases outside the gene matches: 5. Per germline, CDR1 SQVTM and CDR2 ANQGSEA. The CDR3 extends over 12 amino acids.

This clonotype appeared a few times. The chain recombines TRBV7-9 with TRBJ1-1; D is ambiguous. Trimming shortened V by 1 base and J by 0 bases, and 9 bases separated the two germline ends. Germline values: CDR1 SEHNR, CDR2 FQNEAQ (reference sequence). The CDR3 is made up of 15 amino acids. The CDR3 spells CASSLGRALNTEAFF. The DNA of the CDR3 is TGTGCCAGCAGCTTAGGTCGGGCGTTGAACACTGAAGCTTTCTTT.

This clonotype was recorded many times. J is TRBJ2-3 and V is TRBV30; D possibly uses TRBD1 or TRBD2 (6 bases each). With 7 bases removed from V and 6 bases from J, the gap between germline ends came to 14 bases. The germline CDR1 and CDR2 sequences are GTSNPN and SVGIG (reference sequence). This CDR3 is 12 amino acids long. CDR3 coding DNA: TGTGCCTTGAGGGGGAGCGGGGATACGCAGTATTTT. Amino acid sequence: CALRGSGDTQYF.

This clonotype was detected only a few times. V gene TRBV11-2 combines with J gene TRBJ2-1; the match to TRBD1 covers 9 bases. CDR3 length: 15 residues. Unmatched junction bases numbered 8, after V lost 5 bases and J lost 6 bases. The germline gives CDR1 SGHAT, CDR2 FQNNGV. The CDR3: CASSVLKTGGNEQFF. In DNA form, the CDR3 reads TGTGCCAGCAGCGTTCTAAAGACAGGGGGCAATGAGCAGTTCTTC.

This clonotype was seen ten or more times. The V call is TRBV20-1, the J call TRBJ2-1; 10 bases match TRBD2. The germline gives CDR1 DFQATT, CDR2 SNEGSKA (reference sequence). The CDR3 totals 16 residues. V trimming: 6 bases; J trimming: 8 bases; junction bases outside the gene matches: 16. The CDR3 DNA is TGCAGTGCCCAGACTGGACTAGCGGTATTACAATATGAGCAGTTCTTC. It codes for CSAQTGLAVLQYEQFF.

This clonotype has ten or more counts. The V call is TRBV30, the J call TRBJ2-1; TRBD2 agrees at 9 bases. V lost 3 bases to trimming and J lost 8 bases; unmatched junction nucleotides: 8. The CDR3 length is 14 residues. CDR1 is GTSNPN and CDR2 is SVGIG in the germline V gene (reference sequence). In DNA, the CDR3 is TGTGCCTGGAGGATTGGGGGACTAGCCGATGAGCAGTTCTTC. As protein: CAWRIGGLADEQFF.

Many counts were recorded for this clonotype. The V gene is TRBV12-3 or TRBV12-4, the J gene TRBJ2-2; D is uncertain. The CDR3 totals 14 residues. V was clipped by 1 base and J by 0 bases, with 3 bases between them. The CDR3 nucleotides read TGTGCCAGCAGTTTAGGCGCGAACACCGGGGAGCTGTTTTTT. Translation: CASSLGANTGELFF.

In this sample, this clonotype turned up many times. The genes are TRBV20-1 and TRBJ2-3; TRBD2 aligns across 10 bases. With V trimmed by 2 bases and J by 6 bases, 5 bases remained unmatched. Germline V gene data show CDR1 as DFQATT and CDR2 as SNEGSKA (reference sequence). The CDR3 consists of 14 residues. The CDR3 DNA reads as TGCAGTGCTAGAAAGCGGGGGGGCCCCGATACGCAGTATTTT. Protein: CSARKRGGPDTQYF.

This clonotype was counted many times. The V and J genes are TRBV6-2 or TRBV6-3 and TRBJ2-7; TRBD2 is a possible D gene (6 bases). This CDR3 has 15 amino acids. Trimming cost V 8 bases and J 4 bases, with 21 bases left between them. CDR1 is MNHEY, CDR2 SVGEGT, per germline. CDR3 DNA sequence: TGTGCCAGCGTTGCGTCGGGAGTTCCCTCTTACGAGCAGTACTTC. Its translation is CASVASGVPSYEQYF.

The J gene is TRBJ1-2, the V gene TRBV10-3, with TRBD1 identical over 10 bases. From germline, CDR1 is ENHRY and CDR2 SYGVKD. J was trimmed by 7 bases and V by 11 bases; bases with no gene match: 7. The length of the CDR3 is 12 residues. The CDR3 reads CAVRQGALGYTF. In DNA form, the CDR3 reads TGTGCCGTAAGACAGGGGGCGCTTGGCTACACCTTC.

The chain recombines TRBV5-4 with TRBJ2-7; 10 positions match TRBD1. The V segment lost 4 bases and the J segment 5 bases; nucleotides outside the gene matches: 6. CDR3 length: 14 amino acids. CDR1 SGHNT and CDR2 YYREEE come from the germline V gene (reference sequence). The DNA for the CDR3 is TGTGCCAGCAGCGACGACAGGGGGCTCAACGAGCAGTACTTC. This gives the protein CASSDDRGLNEQYF.

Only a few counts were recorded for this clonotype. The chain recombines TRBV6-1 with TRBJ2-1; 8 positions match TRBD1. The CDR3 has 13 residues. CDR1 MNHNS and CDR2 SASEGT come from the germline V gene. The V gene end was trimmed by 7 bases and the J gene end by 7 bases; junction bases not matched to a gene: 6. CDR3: CASTTGAENEQFF. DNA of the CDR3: TGTGCCAGCACGACAGGGGCTGAGAATGAGCAGTTCTTC.

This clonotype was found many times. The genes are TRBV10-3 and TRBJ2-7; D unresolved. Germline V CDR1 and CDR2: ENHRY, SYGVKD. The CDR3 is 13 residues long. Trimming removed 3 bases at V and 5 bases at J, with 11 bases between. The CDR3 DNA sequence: TGTGCCATCAGTGACACCATGAGCCACGAGCAGTACTTC. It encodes CAISDTMSHEQYF.

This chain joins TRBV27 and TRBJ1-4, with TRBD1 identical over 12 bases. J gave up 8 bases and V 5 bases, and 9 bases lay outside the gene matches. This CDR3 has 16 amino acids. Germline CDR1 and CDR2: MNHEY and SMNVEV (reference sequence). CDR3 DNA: TGTGCCAGCAGTCCTCACGGGACAGGGGGCGGAGAAAAACTGTTTTTT. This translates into CASSPHGTGGGEKLFF.

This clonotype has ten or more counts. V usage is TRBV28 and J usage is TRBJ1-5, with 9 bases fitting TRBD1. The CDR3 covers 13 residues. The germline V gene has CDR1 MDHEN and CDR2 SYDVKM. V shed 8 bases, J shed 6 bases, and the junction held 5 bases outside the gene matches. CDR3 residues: CASRDRDVQPQHF. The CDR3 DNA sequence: TGTGCCAGCCGGGACAGGGATGTTCAGCCCCAGCATTTT.

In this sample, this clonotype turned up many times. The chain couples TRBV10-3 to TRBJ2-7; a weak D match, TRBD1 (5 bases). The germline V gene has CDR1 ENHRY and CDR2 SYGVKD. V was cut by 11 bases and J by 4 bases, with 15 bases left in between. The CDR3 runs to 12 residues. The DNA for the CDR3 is TGTGCCTCCGGACACACGTGGTACGAGCAGTACTTC. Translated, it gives CASGHTWYEQYF.

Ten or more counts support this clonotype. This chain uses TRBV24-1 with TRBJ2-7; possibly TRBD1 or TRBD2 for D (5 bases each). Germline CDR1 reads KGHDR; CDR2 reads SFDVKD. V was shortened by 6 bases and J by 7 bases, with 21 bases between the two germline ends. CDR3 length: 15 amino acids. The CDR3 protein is CATSYPRDGVWEQYF. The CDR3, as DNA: TGTGCCACCAGTTATCCCCGGGACGGAGTTTGGGAGCAGTACTTC.

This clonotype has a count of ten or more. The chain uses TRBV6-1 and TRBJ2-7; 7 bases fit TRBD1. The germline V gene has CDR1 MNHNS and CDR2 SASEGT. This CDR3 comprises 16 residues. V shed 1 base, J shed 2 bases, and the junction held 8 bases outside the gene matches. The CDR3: CASSEVKQGKTYEQYF. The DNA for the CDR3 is TGTGCCAGCAGTGAAGTAAAACAGGGGAAAACCTACGAGCAGTACTTC.

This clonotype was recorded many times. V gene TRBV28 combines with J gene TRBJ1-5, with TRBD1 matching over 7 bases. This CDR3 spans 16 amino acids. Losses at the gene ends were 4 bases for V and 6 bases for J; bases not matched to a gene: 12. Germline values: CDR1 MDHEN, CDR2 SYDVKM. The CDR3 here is CASSSPVRQGRQPQHF. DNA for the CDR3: TGTGCCAGCAGTTCCCCCGTTCGACAGGGACGTCAGCCCCAGCATTTT.

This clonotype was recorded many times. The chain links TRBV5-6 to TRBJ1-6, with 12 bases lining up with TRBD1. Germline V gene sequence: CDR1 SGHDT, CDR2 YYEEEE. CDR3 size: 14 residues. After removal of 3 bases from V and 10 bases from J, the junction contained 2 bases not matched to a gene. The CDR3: CASSWDRGRSPLHF. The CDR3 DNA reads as TGTGCCAGCAGCTGGGACAGGGGGCGGTCACCCCTCCACTTT. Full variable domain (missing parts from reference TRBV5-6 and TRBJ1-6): DAGVTQSPTHLIKTRGQQVTLRCSPKSGHDTVSWYQQALGQGPQFIFQYYEEEERQRGNFPDRFSGHQFPNYSSELNVNALLLGDSALYLCASSWDRGRSPLHFGNGTRLTVT.